Below are 12 T cell receptor beta chains sequenced from a single sample in a study of OX40 agonist ivuxolimab in advanced cancers. Profiling relied on immunoSEQ multiplex PCR, and the TCRdb table lists in-frame clones only, not all of them. The top ten hold 34% of the sample, which has 20,000 to 30,000 clones, more than 80% seen once. Specimen: CD4+ or CD8+ T cells sorted from blood, collected in a trial of the OX40 agonist ivuxolimab. These receptors came from an adult with an advanced solid tumor such as melanoma, head and neck, liver or kidney cancer.

This chain joins TRBV28 and TRBJ2-5; TRBD2 aligns across 7 bases. The CDR3 runs to 14 residues. Per germline, CDR1 MDHEN and CDR2 SYDVKM. V shed 3 bases and J 7 bases; nucleotides not matched to a gene: 8. In DNA, the CDR3 is TGTGCCAGCAGTTTTTCAGCGGGGAGGGGGACCCAGTACTTC. Amino acid sequence: CASSFSAGRGTQYF.

V is TRBV4-3 and J is TRBJ2-3, with D perhaps TRBD2 (6 bases). Per germline, CDR1 LGHNA and CDR2 YSLEER. V was cut by 8 bases and J by 3 bases, with 15 bases left in between. The CDR3 has 14 residues. In DNA form, the CDR3 reads TGCGCCAGCTCCTACTTCGGGGGAACAGATACGCAGTATTTT. Translating gives CASSYFGGTDTQYF.

The genes are TRBV7-9 and TRBJ2-2, with D possibly matching TRBD1 (5 bases). The germline V gene encodes CDR1 SEHNR and CDR2 FQNEAQ (reference sequence). Deletions cut 1 base from V and 10 bases from J, with 7 bases between. The CDR3 loop spans 12 amino acids. The CDR3 sequence: CASSLGGAELFF. CDR3 DNA sequence: TGTGCCAGCAGCTTAGGGGGCGCGGAGCTGTTTTTT.

V usage is TRBV5-1 and J usage is TRBJ2-7; 11 positions match TRBD2. Looked up from germline, CDR1 is SGHRS and CDR2 is YFSETQ. J gave up 3 bases and V 4 bases, and 6 bases lay outside the gene matches. The CDR3 covers 15 residues. Here the CDR3 reads CASSQGTSGYYEQYF. Here the CDR3 DNA reads TGCGCCAGCAGCCAGGGGACTAGCGGTTACTACGAGCAGTACTTC.

This chain connects TRBV9 to TRBJ2-1, with D uncertain. CDR3 length: 15 residues. CDR1 SGDLS and CDR2 YYNGEE come from the germline V gene. The V end lost 0 bases, the J end lost 5 bases, and 12 bases lay between the germline ends. The CDR3 coding sequence is TGTGCCAGCAGCGTAGAGGCAGCCTCAAACAATGAGCAGTTCTTC. This gives the protein CASSVEAASNNEQFF. Looking up the rest from reference TRBV9 and TRBJ2-1 gives the full variable domain: DSGVTQTPKHLITATGQRVTLRCSPRSGDLSVYWYQQSLDQGLQFLIQYYNGEERAKGNILERFSAQQFPDLHSELNLSSLELGDSALYFCASSVEAASNNEQFFGPGTRLTVL.

The chain employs TRBV4-2 and TRBJ2-2; D could derive from TRBD1 or TRBD2 (6 bases each). The CDR3 loop spans 13 amino acids. Looked up from germline, CDR1 is LGHNA and CDR2 is YNFKEQ. Trimming removed 3 bases at V and 7 bases at J, with 9 bases between. The CDR3 region is CASSQGGDGELFF. CDR3 sequence (DNA): TGTGCCAGCAGCCAGGGGGGCGACGGGGAGCTGTTTTTT.

This rearrangement joins TRBV27 to TRBJ2-7; weak D call: TRBD2 (5 bases). Germline V gene lookup returns CDR1 MNHEY and CDR2 SMNVEV (reference sequence). The germline V and J ends were trimmed by 5 bases and 1 base, with 12 bases remaining between them. The CDR3 has 14 residues. CDR3 amino acids: CASSPYEGSYEQYF. CDR3 nucleotide sequence: TGTGCCAGCAGTCCCTATGAGGGATCCTACGAGCAGTACTTC.

CDR3 residues: CASSFNRGDYEQYF. Written as DNA, the CDR3 is TGTGCCAGCAGCTTCAACAGGGGAGACTACGAGCAGTACTTC. V usage is TRBV7-2 and J usage is TRBJ2-7; 7 bases are a match to TRBD1. CDR1 and CDR2 from the germline V gene are SGHTA and FQGNSA. Germline trimming cut 3 bases from V and 3 bases from J; bases unmatched to any gene: 5. The CDR3 runs 14 residues.

The V call is TRBV27, the J call TRBJ1-6; D perhaps matches TRBD1 (5 bases). Trimming removed 0 bases at V and 10 bases at J, with 22 bases between. The germline V gene has CDR1 MNHEY and CDR2 SMNVEV (reference sequence). This CDR3 is built from 18 residues. The CDR3 here is CASSLSFRGLGGESPLHF. The CDR3 DNA is TGTGCCAGCAGTTTATCGTTCCGGGGCCTCGGAGGAGAGTCACCCCTCCACTTT.

The chain has TRBV9 and TRBJ2-7; possibly TRBD1 or TRBD2 for D (5 bases each). The CDR3 has 15 residues. Trimming cost V 0 bases and J 1 base, with 11 bases left between them. Germline lookup yields CDR1 SGDLS and CDR2 YYNGEE. The CDR3 nucleotides read TGTGCCAGCAGCGTAGAGGCAGGGAGATCCTACGAGCAGTACTTC. It encodes CASSVEAGRSYEQYF.

This chain uses TRBV11-3 with TRBJ2-1, with TRBD2 identical over 7 bases. Germline V gene data show CDR1 as SGHNT and CDR2 as YENEEA. With 4 bases clipped from V and 4 bases from J, the junction kept 13 bases outside the gene matches. The CDR3 extends over 17 amino acids. The CDR3 reads CASSSREAGGPYNEQFF. The DNA of the CDR3 is TGTGCCAGCAGCTCCCGGGAGGCGGGCGGGCCTTACAATGAGCAGTTCTTC.

This clone appeared a single time. The CDR3 protein is CASPPPGQVVTDTQYF. The CDR3 DNA reads as TGTGCCAGTCCTCCCCCGGGCCAGGTGGTCACAGATACGCAGTATTTT. V is TRBV27 and J is TRBJ2-3; D unresolved. Germline CDR1 reads MNHEY; CDR2 reads SMNVEV (reference sequence). V lost 9 bases and J lost 2, with 21 bases in between. This CDR3 has 16 amino acids.